This T cell receptor beta chain was retrieved from a study of T-cell reconstitution after alpha-beta-depleted transplantation in children. Germline V gene data show CDR1 as SGHKS and CDR2 as YYEKEE (reference sequence). There are 13 residues in the CDR3. Trimming took off 1 base at V and 2 bases at J, with 4 bases between the two ends. Findings of the study overall: At one year after transplant, newly produced T cells mostly accounted for T-cell counts and diversity. Some patients' high day-60 TCRbeta diversity was traced to surviving recipient T cells and thymic progenitors. About two months after transplant, alpha-beta T cells reportedly came from several hundred expanded graft clones.

This clonotype was counted between two and nine times. Its antigen is still unknown. Unique molecular identifiers were incorporated into the prepared TCRbeta library. MiXCR was run by TCRdb on the PCR reads, yielding one entry per CDR3 protein. The data hold around 960,000 distinct CDR3 sequences, with less than 30% observed a single time. The material was PBMCs, mostly from graft donor cells, obtained 360 days after TCRalphabeta/CD19-depleted stem cell transplant. This sequence was found in a boy in the first two years of life who had a stem cell transplant for SCID, so the T cells may come from the graft donor. The genes are TRBV5-5 and TRBJ1-5, with D unresolved. CDR3 DNA sequence: TGTGCCAGCAGCTTGTATGGCAATCAGCCCCAGCATTTT. Amino acid sequence: CASSLYGNQPQHF.